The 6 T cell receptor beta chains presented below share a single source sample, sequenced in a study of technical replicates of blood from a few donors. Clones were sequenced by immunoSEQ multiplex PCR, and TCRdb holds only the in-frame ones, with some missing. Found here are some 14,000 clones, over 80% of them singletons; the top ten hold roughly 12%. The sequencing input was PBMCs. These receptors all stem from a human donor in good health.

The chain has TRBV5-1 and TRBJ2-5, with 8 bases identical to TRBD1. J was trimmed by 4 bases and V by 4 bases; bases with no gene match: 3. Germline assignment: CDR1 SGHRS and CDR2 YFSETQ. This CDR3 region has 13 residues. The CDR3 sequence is CASSLGQGETQYF. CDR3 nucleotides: TGCGCCAGCAGCCTAGGACAGGGAGAGACCCAGTACTTC.

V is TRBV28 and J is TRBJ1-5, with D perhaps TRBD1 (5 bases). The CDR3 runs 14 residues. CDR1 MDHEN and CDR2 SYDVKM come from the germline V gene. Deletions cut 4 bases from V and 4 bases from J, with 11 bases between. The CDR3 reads CASSSGGGNQPQHF. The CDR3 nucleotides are TGTGCCAGCAGTTCCGGGGGGGGAAATCAGCCCCAGCATTTT.

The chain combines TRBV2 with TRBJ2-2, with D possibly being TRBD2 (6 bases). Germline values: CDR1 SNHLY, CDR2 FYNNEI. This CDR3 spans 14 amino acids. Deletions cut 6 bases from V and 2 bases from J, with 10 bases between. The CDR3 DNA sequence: TGTGCCAGCAGCCGGGACTCAAACACCGGGGAGCTGTTTTTT. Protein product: CASSRDSNTGELFF.

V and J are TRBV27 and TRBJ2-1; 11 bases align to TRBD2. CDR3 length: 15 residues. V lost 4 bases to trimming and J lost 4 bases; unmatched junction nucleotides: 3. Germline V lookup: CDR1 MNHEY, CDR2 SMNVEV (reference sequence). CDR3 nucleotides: TGTGCCAGCAGTTGGACTAGCGGGCTATACAATGAGCAGTTCTTC. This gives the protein CASSWTSGLYNEQFF.

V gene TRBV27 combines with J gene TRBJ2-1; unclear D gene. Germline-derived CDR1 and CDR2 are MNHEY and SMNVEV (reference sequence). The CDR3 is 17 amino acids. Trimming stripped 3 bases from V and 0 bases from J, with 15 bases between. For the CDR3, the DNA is TGTGCCAGCAGTTTGAAGGAACCGCGGATCTCCTACAATGAGCAGTTCTTC. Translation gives CASSLKEPRISYNEQFF.

This CDR3 reads CASRSGTASEKLFF. CDR3 nucleotides: TGTGCCAGCAGATCGGGAACAGCCTCGGAAAAACTGTTTTTT. The rearrangement joins TRBV6-5 to TRBJ1-4, with D hard to call. V was trimmed by 6 bases and J by 8 bases, leaving 16 bases between them. The CDR3 is 14 residues long. Germline V gene sequence: CDR1 MNHEY, CDR2 SVGAGI.